Described below is a single TCR beta chain sequence and its context. What it binds is unknown. Germline V CDR1 and CDR2: SGHRS, YFSETQ. Trimming stripped 1 base from V and 4 bases from J, with 8 bases between. The CDR3 is made up of 13 amino acids. This sample is drawn from a study of T cells in localized non-small cell lung cancer. General study findings and limits: Adjacent lung held a median about 57 of the top 100 tumor clones. Tumor showed lower T cell clonality than uninvolved adjacent lung, where it was highest.

Repertoires were generated with immunoSEQ multiplex PCR, while TCRdb's copy carries only in-frame clones and drops some. The sample consists of some 56,000 clones, 80% to 90% of them appearing once. The TCR sequence derives from a woman aged 35-70 years with stage I lung adenocarcinoma. V usage is TRBV5-1 and J usage is TRBJ1-1; a weak D match, TRBD1 (5 bases). The sample in question was peripheral blood, obtained before any cancer treatment. This CDR3 is CASSLSGGTEAFF. The CDR3 bases are TGCGCCAGCAGCTTGAGCGGGGGCACTGAAGCTTTCTTT.